This record concerns one T cell receptor beta chain sequence. Original processing methods: Amplification with reference gene primers provided the estimates of nucleated cell counts. The table came from immunoSEQ multiplex PCR; TCRdb's copy has only in-frame clones and leaves some out. V and J calls and clone size come straight from that table; D and trimming were deduced from the DNA. The sample records tens of thousands of clones, around nine tenths being singletons. These data are taken from a study of blood T cell repertoires in COVID-19. Study information: Acute-phase and convalescent COVID-19 samples originated in the United States, Italy and Spain. Sources were T cells, B-cell-depleted T cells, or PBMCs; the material itself was cDNA or gDNA.

Losses at the gene ends were 3 bases for V and 0 bases for J; bases not matched to a gene: 3. The CDR3 contains 15 residues. From germline, CDR1 is LNHDA and CDR2 SQIVND (reference sequence). The V and J genes are TRBV19 and TRBJ2-7; 9 bases fit TRBD2. Specimen: peripheral blood. The TCR sequence derives from a man between 65 and 85 years old with acute or convalescent COVID-19. CDR3 DNA: TGTGCCAGTAGTATGGGTAGCGGGAGCTCCTACGAGCAGTACTTC. Its protein is CASSMGSGSSYEQYF.